The 32 T cell receptor beta chains presented below share a single source sample, sequenced in a study of blood T cells in healthy people across ages. Primers used in a second PCR of roughly 6 to 11 cycles were a sample-barcoded 5' primer and a J-beta primer mix. TCRdb fed the 5' RACE reads into MiXCR, producing one record per CDR3 protein. This sample has 950,000 to 1,200,000 distinct CDR3 sequences, with around two fifths found just once. The sequenced material came from blood. These receptors came from a man aged 18 to 29 in good health.

The chain employs TRBV20-1 and TRBJ1-2; tentative D call: TRBD1 (5 bases). Germline CDR1 and CDR2: DFQATT and SNEGSKA (reference sequence). The CDR3 has 13 residues. V lost 0 bases and J 6 bases, leaving 11 bases between the germline ends. CDR3 sequence (DNA): TGCAGTGCTAGAGAGGGGACTGACGATGGCTACACCTTC. This encodes CSAREGTDDGYTF.

This clonotype was picked up a small number of times. The genes are TRBV28 and TRBJ2-3, with D perhaps matching TRBD1 (5 bases). The V and J ends lost 7 bases and 0 bases respectively, with 8 bases between them. The CDR3 extends over 13 amino acids. Germline-derived CDR1 and CDR2 are MDHEN and SYDVKM. The CDR3 coding sequence is TGTGCCAGCATCGACAGAAGCACAGATACGCAGTATTTT. This sequence encodes CASIDRSTDTQYF.

The gene calls are TRBV20-1 and TRBJ1-5, with 7 nucleotides matching TRBD1. Germline CDR1 and CDR2: DFQATT and SNEGSKA (reference sequence). This CDR3 region has 14 residues. V lost 6 bases to trimming and J lost 3 bases; unmatched junction nucleotides: 8. This CDR3 is CSAWADRDNQPQHF. DNA for the CDR3: TGCAGTGCCTGGGCCGACAGGGACAATCAGCCCCAGCATTTT.

The chain carries TRBV12-3 or TRBV12-4 and TRBJ2-7; D remains unclear. The V end was cut by 6 bases, the J end by 7 bases, with 10 bases between. This CDR3 contains 11 residues. CDR3 sequence reads: CASRWGSEQYF. The CDR3 DNA sequence: TGTGCCAGCAGGTGGGGATCTGAGCAGTACTTC.

This clonotype was observed many times. The V and J genes are TRBV12-3 or TRBV12-4 and TRBJ1-2, with 9 bases that match TRBD1. The CDR3 sequence is 15 residues long. V lost 7 bases, J lost 4 bases, and 10 bases stayed unmatched. The CDR3 DNA is TGTGCCAGCAAAGTTAACAGGGGGCTACCCTATGGCTACACCTTC. Its protein product is CASKVNRGLPYGYTF.

The chain uses TRBV27 and TRBJ1-1, with 7 bases lining up with TRBD1. Trimming removed 8 bases from V and 5 bases from J; junction bases left unmatched: 11. Per germline, CDR1 MNHEY and CDR2 SMNVEV (reference sequence). The CDR3 covers 14 residues. The CDR3: CASGKQGRGTEAFF. In DNA, the CDR3 is TGTGCCAGCGGCAAACAGGGGAGGGGAACTGAAGCTTTCTTT.

The chain recombines TRBV3-1 with TRBJ2-2, with 8 bases that match TRBD1. Losses at the gene ends were 4 bases for V and 1 base for J; bases not matched to a gene: 5. The CDR3 totals 16 residues. Germline CDR1 LGHDT, CDR2 YNNKEL (reference sequence). The CDR3 loop reads CASSPRTGKNTGELFF. CDR3 DNA: TGTGCCAGCAGCCCTCGGACAGGGAAGAACACCGGGGAGCTGTTTTTT. Complete variable domain (other parts from reference TRBV3-1 and TRBJ2-2): DTAVSQTPKYLVTQMGNDKSIKCEQNLGHDTMYWYKQDSKKFLKIMFSYNNKELIINETVPNRFSPKSPDKAHLNLHINSLELGDSAVYFCASSPRTGKNTGELFFGEGSRLTVL.

The CDR3 DNA reads TGTGCCAGTAGTATGAGAAGGAGTGGGTTTGATCAGCCCCAGCATTTT. Amino acids: CASSMRRSGFDQPQHF. The chain recombines TRBV19 with TRBJ1-5, with D hard to call. Germline CDR1 LNHDA, CDR2 SQIVND (reference sequence). The germline V and J ends were trimmed by 3 bases and 5 bases, with 17 bases remaining between them. This CDR3 comprises 16 residues.

The genes are TRBV5-6 and TRBJ1-2; D remains unclear. Germline V gives CDR1 SGHDT, CDR2 YYEEEE. This CDR3 comprises 14 residues. The V end lost 0 bases, the J end lost 4 bases, and 10 bases lay between the germline ends. The CDR3 sequence is CASSLGIEFYGYTF. In nucleotides, the CDR3 is TGTGCCAGCAGCTTGGGAATAGAGTTCTATGGCTACACCTTC.

This sequence joins TRBV4-2 and TRBJ1-1, with TRBD1 identical over 8 bases. CDR3 length: 14 residues. V dropped 1 base and J dropped 5; count of bases not matched to a gene: 3. Germline CDR1 reads LGHNA; CDR2 reads YNFKEQ. The CDR3 nucleotides are TGTGCCAGCAGCCAAGTTTACAGGGGGACTGAAGCTTTCTTT. This gives the protein CASSQVYRGTEAFF.

This clonotype came up a few times. The chain uses TRBV28 and TRBJ1-2, with 8 bases that match TRBD1. From germline, CDR1 is MDHEN and CDR2 SYDVKM. After removal of 4 bases from V and 2 bases from J, the junction contained 6 bases not matched to a gene. The CDR3 has 15 amino acids. The DNA for the CDR3 is TGTGCCAGCAGTTCTCCGACAGGGGACAACTATGGCTACACCTTC. This sequence encodes CASSSPTGDNYGYTF.

The chain carries TRBV6-5 and TRBJ2-3; D remains unclear. The CDR3 has 16 residues. With 7 bases removed from V and 2 bases from J, the gap between germline ends came to 19 bases. Per the germline V gene, CDR1 is MNHEY and CDR2 is SVGAGI. The CDR3 here is CASTPPDGTFTDTQYF. In nucleotides, the CDR3 is TGTGCCAGCACCCCACCGGACGGAACCTTCACAGATACGCAGTATTTT.

The chain joins TRBV20-1 to TRBJ1-1; TRBD1 is a possible D gene (5 bases). Germline V gene sequence: CDR1 DFQATT, CDR2 SNEGSKA (reference sequence). The CDR3 has 13 residues. Deletions cut 0 bases from V and 10 bases from J, with 15 bases between. The CDR3 sequence: CSARDGGCSGAFF. The DNA of the CDR3 is TGCAGTGCTAGAGATGGGGGGTGCTCGGGAGCTTTCTTT.

This clonotype was seen just once. Relative to the germline gene, one junction end is altered; a read error may explain this. This CDR3 reads CNVEPNTGELFF. DNA for the CDR3: TGCAACGTTGAACCAAACACCGGGGAGCTGTTTTTT. The chain recombines TRBV29-1 with TRBJ2-2, with D unresolved. The germline V gene has CDR1 SQVTM and CDR2 ANQGSEA. This CDR3 region has 12 residues.

The chain has TRBV3-1 and TRBJ2-1; D is uncertain. Germline loops: CDR1 LGHDT, CDR2 YNNKEL (reference sequence). V gave up 0 bases and J gave up 2 bases, with 8 bases separating them. The CDR3 length is 15 residues. CDR3 protein: CASSQDTVTYNEQFF. The CDR3 nucleotides are TGTGCCAGCAGCCAAGATACGGTGACCTACAATGAGCAGTTCTTC.

V and J are TRBV20-1 and TRBJ2-3, with D perhaps matching TRBD2 (5 bases). CDR1 and CDR2 (germline): DFQATT, SNEGSKA (reference sequence). This CDR3 comprises 16 residues. The V gene lost 3 bases and the J gene lost 1 base, with 17 bases spanning the gap. The CDR3 loop is CSASPPAGDRTDTQYF. CDR3 bases: TGCAGTGCTAGCCCCCCGGCCGGGGATCGCACAGATACGCAGTATTTT.

Turning to this clonotype: An end of the junction differs from the germline gene, which may be a read error. The genes are TRBV6-5 and TRBJ2-1, with unresolved D. Germline values: CDR1 MNHEY, CDR2 SVGAGI. The CDR3 loop spans 16 amino acids. CDR3 bases: TGTACCAGCAGTTACCCCCAGGTTAGCTCCTACAATGAGCAGTTCTTC. As protein: CTSSYPQVSSYNEQFF.

Comments on this clonotype: A clone one base away is much larger, so this may be a read error. V gene TRBV10-3 combines with J gene TRBJ2-3, with 9 nucleotides matching TRBD2. CDR1 is ENHRY and CDR2 is SYGVKD in the germline V gene. This CDR3 comprises 14 residues. The CDR3 DNA sequence: TGTGCCGTCAGCAGACTAGCGGGCACAGATACGCAGTATTTT. This codes for CAVSRLAGTDTQYF.

This clonotype was picked up one time. The chain employs TRBV5-6 and TRBJ1-2; TRBD1 agrees at 10 bases. CDR1 is SGHDT and CDR2 is YYEEEE in the germline V gene. The CDR3 runs to 14 residues. With V trimmed by 6 bases and J by 6 bases, 8 bases remained unmatched. The DNA for the CDR3 is TGTGCCAGCATAAGGCCGGGACAGGGGCATGGCTACACCTTC. It encodes CASIRPGQGHGYTF.

The V and J genes are TRBV29-1 and TRBJ2-3, with TRBD2 as a possible D gene (5 bases). The CDR3 has 15 amino acids. Germline CDR1 and CDR2: SQVTM and ANQGSEA. The CDR3 loop reads CSAPLVAFGTDTQYF. The DNA for the CDR3 is TGCAGTGCTCCGTTGGTAGCGTTTGGCACAGATACGCAGTATTTT.

This clonotype has more than one count but fewer than ten. The chain is built from TRBV6-6 and TRBJ1-2; 7 bases are shared with TRBD1. After removal of 2 bases from V and 8 bases from J, the junction contained 17 bases not matched to a gene. Germline CDR1 and CDR2: MNHNY and SVGAGI (reference sequence). CDR3 length: 17 residues. As DNA, the CDR3 is TGTGCCAGCAGTTACCGCATCGGGACAGCCGACAAAGGGGGCTACACCTTC. It yields the protein CASSYRIGTADKGGYTF.

This sequence joins TRBV7-8 and TRBJ2-7, with D hard to call. This CDR3 comprises 14 residues. Trimming removed 0 bases at V and 3 bases at J, with 9 bases between. Germline CDR1 is SGHVS and CDR2 is FQNEAQ. This chain's CDR3 is CASSLATEIYEQYF. DNA for the CDR3: TGTGCCAGCAGCTTAGCGACGGAGATCTACGAGCAGTACTTC. Filled out from reference TRBV7-8 and TRBJ2-7, the complete variable domain reads GAGVSQSPRYKVAKRGQDVALRCDPISGHVSLFWYQQALGQGPEFLTYFQNEAQLDKSGLPSDRFFAERPEGSVSTLKIQRTQQEDSAVYLCASSLATEIYEQYFGPGTRLTVT.

This clonotype was detected once. The chain employs TRBV12-3 or TRBV12-4 and TRBJ2-3; D ambiguous. V was pared by 1 base and J by 0 bases, with 26 bases between. The CDR3 loop spans 21 amino acids. The CDR3 region has the DNA TGTGCCAGCAGTTTAGACTTTTCCGGCGGCAACGGAGCCACTAGCACAGATACGCAGTATTTT. This encodes CASSLDFSGGNGATSTDTQYF.

This clonotype showed up just a few times. V gene TRBV12-3 or TRBV12-4 combines with J gene TRBJ2-5, with unresolved D. The V end was cut by 6 bases, the J end by 4 bases, with 15 bases between. The CDR3 runs 14 residues. CDR3 nucleotide sequence: TGTGCCAGCAGCCGTACCCCGTTGATAGAGACCCAGTACTTC. Encoded protein: CASSRTPLIETQYF.

This clonotype was recorded a few times. This chain joins TRBV9 and TRBJ2-1, with a weak D call TRBD2 (6 bases). Germline values: CDR1 SGDLS, CDR2 YYNGEE. This CDR3 region has 14 residues. The V end was cut by 4 bases, the J end by 7 bases, with 15 bases between. CDR3 nucleotide sequence: TGTGCCAGCAGCACCCGGGACTCAATGAATGAGCAGTTCTTC. Amino acids: CASSTRDSMNEQFF.

About this clonotype itself: At one end, the junction sequence differs from germline, possibly due to a read error. The V and J genes are TRBV5-1 and TRBJ1-2; the D gene is possibly TRBD1 (6 bases). CDR1 is SGHRS and CDR2 is YFSETQ in the germline V gene. This CDR3 spans 16 amino acids. CDR3 amino acids: CASSLGNRDKIYGYTF. DNA of the CDR3: TGCGCCAGTAGCTTGGGCAACAGGGACAAGATCTATGGCTACACCTTC.

This chain uses TRBV12-3 or TRBV12-4 with TRBJ1-1; D is uncertain. The CDR3 extends over 16 amino acids. The germline V and J ends were trimmed by 3 bases and 1 base, with 15 bases remaining between them. CDR3 protein: CASSFSMVAENTEAFF. CDR3 nucleotides: TGTGCCAGCAGTTTCTCTATGGTTGCAGAGAACACTGAAGCTTTCTTT.

V is TRBV20-1 and J is TRBJ1-1, with D possibly being TRBD1 (6 bases). The germline V gene has CDR1 DFQATT and CDR2 SNEGSKA (reference sequence). V was trimmed by 2 bases and J by 4 bases, leaving 14 bases between them. The CDR3 covers 14 residues. The CDR3 reads CSARPRQAPTEAFF. For the CDR3, the DNA is TGCAGTGCTAGACCTAGACAGGCCCCCACTGAAGCTTTCTTT.

V and J are TRBV27 and TRBJ1-5; D is unclear. CDR1 is MNHEY, CDR2 SMNVEV, per germline (reference sequence). The V gene lost 3 bases and the J gene lost 9 bases, with 9 bases spanning the gap. The CDR3 contains 12 residues. This chain's CDR3 is CASSLGKGPQHF. CDR3 nucleotide sequence: TGTGCCAGCAGTTTGGGTAAAGGGCCCCAGCATTTT.

This clonotype has only a few counts. V and J are TRBV4-3 and TRBJ1-2; tentative D call: TRBD1 (6 bases). CDR3 length equals 14 residues. CDR1 is LGHNA, CDR2 YSLEER, per germline. V was clipped by 3 bases and J by 4 bases, with 12 bases between them. CDR3 DNA sequence: TGCGCCAGCAGCCAGGACAGTTACCCCTATGGCTACACCTTC. Protein: CASSQDSYPYGYTF.

This clonotype has just a few counts. Here the CDR3 reads CASSTGFYDEQFF. CDR3 in DNA: TGTGCCAGCAGTACCGGGTTCTATGATGAGCAGTTCTTC. V is TRBV12-3 or TRBV12-4 and J is TRBJ2-1, with D unresolved. V was clipped by 5 bases and J by 8 bases, with 13 bases between them. CDR3 length equals 13 residues.

This rearrangement joins TRBV2 to TRBJ1-1; D uncertain. The germline V and J ends were trimmed by 11 bases and 4 bases, with 17 bases remaining between them. The CDR3 consists of 13 residues. Germline V gene lookup returns CDR1 SNHLY and CDR2 FYNNEI. CDR3 sequence reads: CAVDDGPSTEAFF. The CDR3 nucleotides are TGTGCCGTGGACGACGGGCCCTCCACTGAAGCTTTCTTT.